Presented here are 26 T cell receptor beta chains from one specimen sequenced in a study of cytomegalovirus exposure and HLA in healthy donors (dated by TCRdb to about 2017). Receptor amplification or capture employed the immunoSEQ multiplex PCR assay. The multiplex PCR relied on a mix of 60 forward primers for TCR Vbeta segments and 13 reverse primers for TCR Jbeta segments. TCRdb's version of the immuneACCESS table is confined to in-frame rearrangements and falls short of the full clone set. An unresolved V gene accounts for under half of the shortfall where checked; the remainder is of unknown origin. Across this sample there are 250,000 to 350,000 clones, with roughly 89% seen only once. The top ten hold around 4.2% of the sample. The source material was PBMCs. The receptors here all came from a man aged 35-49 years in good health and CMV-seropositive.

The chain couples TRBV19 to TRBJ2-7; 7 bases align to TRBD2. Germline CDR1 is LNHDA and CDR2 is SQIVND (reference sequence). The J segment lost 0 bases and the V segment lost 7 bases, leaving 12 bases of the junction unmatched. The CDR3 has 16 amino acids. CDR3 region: CASTPRGLTPSYEQYF. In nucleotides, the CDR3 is TGTGCCAGTACCCCGCGGGGACTAACTCCCTCCTACGAGCAGTACTTC.

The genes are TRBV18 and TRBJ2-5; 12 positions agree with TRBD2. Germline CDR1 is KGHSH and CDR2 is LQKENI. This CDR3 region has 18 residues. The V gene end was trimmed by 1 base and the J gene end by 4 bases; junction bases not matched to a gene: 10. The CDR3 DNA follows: TGTGCCAGCTCACCACGAACGACTAGCGGGAGTAGAGGAGAGACCCAGTACTTC. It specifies CASSPRTTSGSRGETQYF.

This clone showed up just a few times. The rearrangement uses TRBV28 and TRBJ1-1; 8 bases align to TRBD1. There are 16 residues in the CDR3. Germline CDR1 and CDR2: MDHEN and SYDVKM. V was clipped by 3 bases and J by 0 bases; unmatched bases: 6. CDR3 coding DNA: TGTGCCAGCAGTTTGGGGACAGGCCGCATGAACACTGAAGCTTTCTTT. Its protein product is CASSLGTGRMNTEAFF.

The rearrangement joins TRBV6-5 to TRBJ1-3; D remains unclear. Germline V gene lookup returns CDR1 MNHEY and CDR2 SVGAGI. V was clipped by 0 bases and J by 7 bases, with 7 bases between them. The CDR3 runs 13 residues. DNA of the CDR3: TGTGCCAGCAGTTACTCGGGAGCGAACACCATATATTTT. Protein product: CASSYSGANTIYF.

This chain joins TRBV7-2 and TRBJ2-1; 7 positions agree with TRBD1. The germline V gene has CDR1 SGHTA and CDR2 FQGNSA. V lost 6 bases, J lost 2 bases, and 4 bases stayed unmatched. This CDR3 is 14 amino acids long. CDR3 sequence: CASRGTAAYNEQFF. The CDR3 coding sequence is TGTGCCAGCAGGGGGACAGCCGCCTACAATGAGCAGTTCTTC.

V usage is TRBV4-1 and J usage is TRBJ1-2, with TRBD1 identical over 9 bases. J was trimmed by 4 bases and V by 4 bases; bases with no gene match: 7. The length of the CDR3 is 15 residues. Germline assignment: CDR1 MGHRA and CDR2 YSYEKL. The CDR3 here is CASSRGTGRGYGYTF. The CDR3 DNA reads TGCGCCAGCAGCCGCGGGACAGGGAGGGGCTATGGCTACACCTTC.

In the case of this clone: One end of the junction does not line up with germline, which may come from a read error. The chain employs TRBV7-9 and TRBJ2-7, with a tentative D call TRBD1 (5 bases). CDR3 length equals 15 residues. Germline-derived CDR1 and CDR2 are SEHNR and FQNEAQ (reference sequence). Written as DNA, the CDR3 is TGTTCCAGCAGCCCCCCGACAGCGAGCTCCTACGAGCAGTACTTC. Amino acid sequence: CSSSPPTASSYEQYF.

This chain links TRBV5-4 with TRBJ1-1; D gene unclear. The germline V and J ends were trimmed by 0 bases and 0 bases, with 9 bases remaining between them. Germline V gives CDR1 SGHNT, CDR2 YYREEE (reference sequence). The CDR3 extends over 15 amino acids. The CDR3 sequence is CASSLAGRLNTEAFF. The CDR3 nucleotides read TGTGCCAGCAGCTTGGCAGGCAGGCTGAACACTGAAGCTTTCTTT.

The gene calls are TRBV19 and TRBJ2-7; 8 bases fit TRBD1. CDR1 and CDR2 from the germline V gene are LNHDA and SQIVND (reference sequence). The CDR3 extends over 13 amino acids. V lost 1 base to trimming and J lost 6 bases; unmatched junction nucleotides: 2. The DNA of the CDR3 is TGTGCCAGTAGTATAGCAGGGGGCATCGAGCAGTACTTC. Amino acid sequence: CASSIAGGIEQYF.

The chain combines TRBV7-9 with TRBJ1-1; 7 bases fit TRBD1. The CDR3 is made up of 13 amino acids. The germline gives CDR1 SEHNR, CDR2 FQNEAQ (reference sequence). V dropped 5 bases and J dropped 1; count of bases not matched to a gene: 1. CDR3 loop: CASSGTENTEAFF. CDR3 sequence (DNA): TGTGCCAGCAGCGGGACAGAGAACACTGAAGCTTTCTTT.

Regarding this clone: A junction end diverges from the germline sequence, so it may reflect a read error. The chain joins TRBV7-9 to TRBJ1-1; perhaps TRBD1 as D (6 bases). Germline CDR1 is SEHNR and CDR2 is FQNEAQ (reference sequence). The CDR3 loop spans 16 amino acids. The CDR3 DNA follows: TGTTCCAGCAGCTCGGGGGGAGGGGGACAGAACACTGAAGCTTTCTTT. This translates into CSSSSGGGGQNTEAFF. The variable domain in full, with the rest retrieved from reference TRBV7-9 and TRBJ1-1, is DTGVSQNPRHKITKRGQNVTFRCDPISEHNRLYWYRQTLGQGPEFLTYFQNEAQLEKSRLLSDRFSAERPKGSFSTLEIQRTEQGDSAMYLCSSSSGGGGQNTEAFFGQGTRLTVV.

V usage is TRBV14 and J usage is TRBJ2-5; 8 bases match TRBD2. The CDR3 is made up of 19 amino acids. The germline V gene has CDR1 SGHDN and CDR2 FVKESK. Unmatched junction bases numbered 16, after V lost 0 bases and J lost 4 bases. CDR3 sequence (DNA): TGTGCCAGCAGCCAAGAGCCAGGTTGGTGGACTAGCAGTCCAGAGACCCAGTACTTC. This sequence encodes CASSQEPGWWTSSPETQYF. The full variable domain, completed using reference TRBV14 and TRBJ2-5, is EAGVTQFPSHSVIEKGQTVTLRCDPISGHDNLYWYRRVMGKEIKFLLHFVKESKQDESGMPNNRFLAERTGGTYSTLKVQPAELEDSGVYFCASSQEPGWWTSSPETQYFGPGTRLLVL.

CDR3 sequence reads: CASSLARDIDSEQFF. The DNA for the CDR3 is TGCGCCAGCAGCTTGGCCCGGGATATAGATTCAGAGCAGTTCTTC. This chain connects TRBV5-1 to TRBJ2-1; D is possibly TRBD2 (5 bases). Trimming removed 0 bases at V and 10 bases at J, with 17 bases between. Looked up from germline, CDR1 is SGHRS and CDR2 is YFSETQ. This CDR3 has 15 residues.

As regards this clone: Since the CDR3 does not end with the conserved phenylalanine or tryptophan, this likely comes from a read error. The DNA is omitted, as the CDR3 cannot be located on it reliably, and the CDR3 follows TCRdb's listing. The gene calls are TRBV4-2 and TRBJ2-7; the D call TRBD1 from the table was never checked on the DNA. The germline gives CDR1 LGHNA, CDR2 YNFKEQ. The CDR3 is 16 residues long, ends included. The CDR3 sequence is CASSQGQGTGIPPELY.

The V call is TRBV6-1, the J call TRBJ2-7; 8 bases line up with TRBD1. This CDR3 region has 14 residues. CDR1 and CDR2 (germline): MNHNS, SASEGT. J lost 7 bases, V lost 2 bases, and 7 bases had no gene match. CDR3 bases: TGTGCCAGCAGTGAAACCCGGACAGGGATTGAGCAGTACTTC. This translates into CASSETRTGIEQYF.

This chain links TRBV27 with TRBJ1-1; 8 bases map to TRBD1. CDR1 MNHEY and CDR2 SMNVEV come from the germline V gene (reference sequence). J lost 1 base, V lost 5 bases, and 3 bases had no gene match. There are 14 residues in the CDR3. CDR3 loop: CASSLGTGNTEAFF. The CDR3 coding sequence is TGTGCCAGCAGTCTAGGGACAGGGAACACTGAAGCTTTCTTT.

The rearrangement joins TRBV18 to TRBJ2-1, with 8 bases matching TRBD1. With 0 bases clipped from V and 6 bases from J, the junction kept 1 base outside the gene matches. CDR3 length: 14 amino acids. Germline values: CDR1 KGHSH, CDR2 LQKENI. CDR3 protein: CASSPPDRGNEQFF. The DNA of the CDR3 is TGTGCCAGCTCACCACCCGACAGGGGCAATGAGCAGTTCTTC. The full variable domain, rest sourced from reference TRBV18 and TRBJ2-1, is NAGVMQNPRHLVRRRGQEARLRCSPMKGHSHVYWYRQLPEEGLKFMVYLQKENIIDESGMPKERFSAEFPKEGPSILRIQQVVRGDSAAYFCASSPPDRGNEQFFGPGTRLTVL.

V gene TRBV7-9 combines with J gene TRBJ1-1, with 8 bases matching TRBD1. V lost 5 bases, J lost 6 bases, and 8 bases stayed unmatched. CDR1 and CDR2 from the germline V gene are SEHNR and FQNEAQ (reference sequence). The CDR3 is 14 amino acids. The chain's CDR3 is CASSADRGTSEAFF. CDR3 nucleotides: TGTGCCAGCAGCGCTGACAGGGGAACATCTGAAGCTTTCTTT.

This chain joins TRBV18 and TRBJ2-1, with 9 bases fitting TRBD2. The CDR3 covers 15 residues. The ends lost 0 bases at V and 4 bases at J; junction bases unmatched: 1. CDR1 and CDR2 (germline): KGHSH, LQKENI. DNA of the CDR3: TGTGCCAGCTCACCACCGGGACTAGCATACAATGAGCAGTTCTTC. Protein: CASSPPGLAYNEQFF.

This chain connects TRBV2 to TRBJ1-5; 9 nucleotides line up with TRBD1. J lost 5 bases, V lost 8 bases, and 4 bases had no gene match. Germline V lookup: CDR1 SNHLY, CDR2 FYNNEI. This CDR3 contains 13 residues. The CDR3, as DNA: TGTGCCAGCCTAAGGGACAGGGATCAGCCCCAGCATTTT. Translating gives CASLRDRDQPQHF.

For the CDR3, the DNA is TGTGCCAGCAGTTTTGAACAGGGGAGCCGGCTCGGCACTGAAGCTTTCTTT. This codes for CASSFEQGSRLGTEAFF. This sequence joins TRBV27 and TRBJ1-1; 7 bases fit TRBD1. The germline V gene encodes CDR1 MNHEY and CDR2 SMNVEV (reference sequence). Losses at the gene ends were 3 bases for V and 4 bases for J; bases not matched to a gene: 14. The CDR3 sequence is 17 residues long.

The CDR3 region has the DNA TGTGCCAGTAGTATAGATAGCGGATCCCCCTACAATGAGCAGTTCTTC. Translating it yields CASSIDSGSPYNEQFF. The chain combines TRBV19 with TRBJ2-1; possibly TRBD2 for D (6 bases). Germline-derived CDR1 and CDR2 are LNHDA and SQIVND (reference sequence). V lost 0 bases to trimming and J lost 2 bases, with 11 bases between them. CDR3 size: 16 residues.

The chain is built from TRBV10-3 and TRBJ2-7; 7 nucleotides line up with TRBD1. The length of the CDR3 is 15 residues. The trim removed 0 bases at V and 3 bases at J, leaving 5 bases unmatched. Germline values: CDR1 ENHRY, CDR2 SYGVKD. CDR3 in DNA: TGTGCCATCAGTGAGTCGGGACAGCCCAACTACGAGCAGTACTTC. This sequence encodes CAISESGQPNYEQYF.

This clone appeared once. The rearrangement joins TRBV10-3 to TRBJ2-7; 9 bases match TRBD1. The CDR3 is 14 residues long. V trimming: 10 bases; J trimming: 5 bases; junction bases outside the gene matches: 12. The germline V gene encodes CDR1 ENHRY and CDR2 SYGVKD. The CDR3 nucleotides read TGTGCCACTCGAAACAGGGGGCGCGTGGACGAGCAGTACTTC. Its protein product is CATRNRGRVDEQYF.

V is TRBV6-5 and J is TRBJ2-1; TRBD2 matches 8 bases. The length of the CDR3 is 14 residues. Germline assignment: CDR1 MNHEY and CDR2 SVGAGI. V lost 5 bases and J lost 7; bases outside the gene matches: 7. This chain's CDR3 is CASSVGGGVNEQFF. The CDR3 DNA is TGTGCCAGCAGTGTCGGGGGGGGAGTTAATGAGCAGTTCTTC.

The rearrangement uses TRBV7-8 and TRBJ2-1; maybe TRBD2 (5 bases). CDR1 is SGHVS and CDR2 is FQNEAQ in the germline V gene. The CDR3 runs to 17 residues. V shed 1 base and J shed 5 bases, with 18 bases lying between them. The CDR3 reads CASSLVRPSGINNEQFF. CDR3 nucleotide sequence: TGTGCCAGCAGCTTAGTTCGGCCATCCGGGATCAACAATGAGCAGTTCTTC.